Shown below are 21 T cell receptor beta chains from a single sample sequenced in a study of cytomegalovirus exposure and HLA in healthy donors. In the PCR, 60 Vbeta and 13 Jbeta primers were used. Some clones are missing from TCRdb's copy, which holds only in-frame ones; the method was immunoSEQ multiplex PCR. The table shows fewer than 250,000 clones, with approximately 80% occurring only once. Sequencing was carried out using PBMCs. These receptors originate from a man in his thirties or forties in good health and CMV-seronegative.

V gene TRBV6-4 combines with J gene TRBJ1-1; 7 nucleotides align to TRBD1. The length of the CDR3 is 14 residues. The V and J ends lost 6 bases and 7 bases, in that order; junction bases with no gene match: 11. In germline, CDR1 is MRHNA, CDR2 SNTAGT. The CDR3 protein is CASSSGTDTSEAFF. The CDR3 bases are TGTGCCAGCAGCTCCGGGACAGATACTAGTGAAGCTTTCTTT.

In the case of this clone: One end of the junction fails to match germline, which may point to a read error. The chain combines TRBV7-9 with TRBJ2-7; 12 bases are a match to TRBD2. This CDR3 is built from 17 residues. CDR1 and CDR2 (germline): SEHNR, FQNEAQ (reference sequence). The DNA of the CDR3 is TGTTCCAGCAGCCCGCCGTCGACTAGCGGGGGCACCTACGAGCAGTACTTC. It yields the protein CSSSPPSTSGGTYEQYF.

Worth noting for this clone: This CDR3 fails to terminate in the conserved phenylalanine or tryptophan, so it likely reflects a read error. No DNA is shown, since the ends of the CDR3 on it are uncertain; the CDR3 is the one TCRdb lists. This chain links TRBV2 with TRBJ2-3; whether TRBD2, the table's D call, matches the DNA was not checked. The CDR3 is 11 residues long, counting both termini. From germline, CDR1 is SNHLY and CDR2 FYNNEI. This CDR3 reads CASFGGGAPAY.

The chain combines TRBV27 with TRBJ1-1; D call uncertain. There are 13 residues in the CDR3. The ends were cut back, 3 bases at V and 2 bases at J, with 7 bases in the middle. CDR1 is MNHEY and CDR2 is SMNVEV in the germline V gene (reference sequence). The CDR3 loop is CASSFSINTEAFF. The CDR3 DNA reads as TGTGCCAGCAGTTTTTCAATCAACACTGAAGCTTTCTTT.

This clone was counted once. The chain is built from TRBV7-9 and TRBJ1-2; the D is unclear. The CDR3 sequence is 13 residues long. The V end was cut by 4 bases, the J end by 6 bases, with 12 bases between. Germline values: CDR1 SEHNR, CDR2 FQNEAQ (reference sequence). The CDR3 sequence: CASSSEGRDGYTF. The CDR3 region has the DNA TGTGCCAGCAGCTCGGAAGGTCGGGATGGCTACACCTTC.

The V call is TRBV11-3, the J call TRBJ2-7, with 7 nucleotides matching TRBD1. The length of the CDR3 is 13 residues. The V segment lost 4 bases and the J segment 2 bases; nucleotides outside the gene matches: 2. The germline V gene encodes CDR1 SGHNT and CDR2 YENEEA. CDR3 bases: TGTGCCAGCAGCTCCCAGGGGGCCTACGAGCAGTACTTC. Encoded protein: CASSSQGAYEQYF.

The gene calls are TRBV9 and TRBJ2-5, with D possibly matching TRBD1 (5 bases). The germline V and J ends were trimmed by 0 bases and 0 bases, with 9 bases remaining between them. The length of the CDR3 is 15 residues. Germline V gives CDR1 SGDLS, CDR2 YYNGEE. Written as DNA, the CDR3 is TGTGCCAGCAGCGTAGCTCAGGGATACCAAGAGACCCAGTACTTC. Amino acids: CASSVAQGYQETQYF.

V is TRBV5-1 and J is TRBJ2-1; 7 nucleotides line up with TRBD1. The CDR3 spans 13 residues. In germline, CDR1 is SGHRS, CDR2 YFSETQ. V shed 6 bases and J 6 bases; nucleotides not matched to a gene: 6. Here the CDR3 reads CASNLGTVNEQFF. The DNA for the CDR3 is TGCGCCAGCAATTTAGGGACAGTCAATGAGCAGTTCTTC.

The chain links TRBV7-2 to TRBJ1-2, with no clear D. V lost 7 bases to trimming and J lost 4 bases, with 4 bases between them. The germline V gene encodes CDR1 SGHTA and CDR2 FQGNSA. CDR3 length: 10 amino acids. DNA of the CDR3: TGTGCCAGCAACGGCTATGGCTACACCTTC. Its translation is CASNGYGYTF. The whole variable domain, remainder taken from reference TRBV7-2 and TRBJ1-2, is GAGVSQSPSNKVTEKGKDVELRCDPISGHTALYWYRQSLGQGLEFLIYFQGNSAPDKSGLPSDRFSAERTGGSVSTLTIQRTQQEDSAVYLCASNGYGYTFGSGTRLTVV.

The rearrangement uses TRBV9 and TRBJ1-1; D is uncertain. Germline CDR1 is SGDLS and CDR2 is YYNGEE. The CDR3 is made up of 14 amino acids. The V end was cut by 4 bases, the J end by 0 bases, with 10 bases between. The CDR3 nucleotides are TGTGCCAGCAGCCGAGCACAGATGAACACTGAAGCTTTCTTT. It encodes CASSRAQMNTEAFF.

This clone has just a few counts. CDR3 DNA: TGTGCCACCCCGAGGGGCAGGGGCTCCTACAATGAGCAGTTCTTC. It yields the protein CATPRGRGSYNEQFF. The V and J genes are TRBV7-9 and TRBJ2-1; TRBD1 might be the D (6 bases). Germline V gene sequence: CDR1 SEHNR, CDR2 FQNEAQ (reference sequence). This CDR3 is built from 15 residues. V lost 10 bases to trimming and J lost 0 bases, with 16 bases between them.

This clone was observed at least ten times. The V call is TRBV6-5, the J call TRBJ1-4, with no clear D. Germline CDR1 and CDR2: MNHEY and SVGAGI. Trimming took 4 bases from V and 3 from J, leaving 12 bases between them. This CDR3 region has 15 residues. CDR3 sequence reads: CASSSAGNPNEKLFF. For the CDR3, the DNA is TGTGCCAGCAGTTCAGCAGGCAATCCTAATGAAAAACTGTTTTTT.

The chain has TRBV28 and TRBJ2-7, with a possible D match to TRBD2 (6 bases). Germline assignment: CDR1 MDHEN and CDR2 SYDVKM. Trimming stripped 6 bases from V and 0 bases from J, with 15 bases between. This CDR3 is 15 amino acids long. The CDR3 coding sequence is TGTGCCAGCAGCCCAGGGACTTCGCGCTCCTACGAGCAGTACTTC. Protein product: CASSPGTSRSYEQYF.

This clone was detected a few times. The gene calls are TRBV4-1 and TRBJ2-7; 8 nucleotides agree with TRBD2. CDR3 length equals 15 residues. The germline CDR1 and CDR2 sequences are MGHRA and YSYEKL. V trimming: 3 bases; J trimming: 5 bases; junction bases outside the gene matches: 9. CDR3 in DNA: TGCGCCAGCAGCCAGGACGGGAGGGGAAGGGACGAGCAGTACTTC. This gives the protein CASSQDGRGRDEQYF.

The rearrangement uses TRBV28 and TRBJ2-3, with 8 bases aligning to TRBD2. V shed 5 bases, J shed 0 bases, and the junction held 4 bases outside the gene matches. Germline V CDR1 and CDR2: MDHEN, SYDVKM. The CDR3 consists of 15 residues. The CDR3 is CASSTSGGSTDTQYF. The CDR3 DNA follows: TGTGCCAGCAGTACAAGCGGGGGCAGCACAGATACGCAGTATTTT. The full variable domain, with the rest looked up from reference TRBV28 and TRBJ2-3, is DVKVTQSSRYLVKRTGEKVFLECVQDMDHENMFWYRQDPGLGLRLIYFSYDVKMKEKGDIPEGYSVSREKKERFSLILESASTNQTSMYLCASSTSGGSTDTQYFGPGTRLTVL.

The V and J genes are TRBV29-1 and TRBJ1-1; no clear D. This CDR3 is built from 15 residues. With 0 bases removed from V and 0 bases from J, the gap between germline ends came to 11 bases. Germline V gene data show CDR1 as SQVTM and CDR2 as ANQGSEA. The CDR3: CSVEEGPPLNTEAFF. CDR3 DNA sequence: TGCAGCGTTGAAGAGGGCCCCCCTCTGAACACTGAAGCTTTCTTT. Complete variable domain (other parts from reference TRBV29-1 and TRBJ1-1): SAVISQKPSRDICQRGTSLTIQCQVDSQVTMMFWYRQQPGQSLTLIATANQGSEATYESGFVIDKFPISRPNLTFSTLTVSNMSPEDSSIYLCSVEEGPPLNTEAFFGQGTRLTVV.

J is TRBJ1-1 and V is TRBV19; 9 bases align to TRBD1. Germline CDR1 LNHDA, CDR2 SQIVND (reference sequence). This CDR3 region has 16 residues. Trimming took 2 bases from V and 6 from J; bases not matched to a gene: 10. CDR3 nucleotide sequence: TGTGCCAGTAGTATATCCTCGACAGGGGGGAGGGCTGAAGCTTTCTTT. It specifies CASSISSTGGRAEAFF.

The chain employs TRBV5-1 and TRBJ2-7, with a tentative D call TRBD1 (6 bases). CDR3 length equals 14 residues. Germline CDR1 reads SGHRS; CDR2 reads YFSETQ. Trimming removed 0 bases from V and 4 bases from J, with 11 bases in between. CDR3 protein: CASSLGTEFYEQYF. DNA of the CDR3: TGCGCCAGCAGCTTGGGGACAGAATTTTACGAGCAGTACTTC.

The chain is built from TRBV5-8 and TRBJ1-6, with a possible D match to TRBD1 (6 bases). This CDR3 has 15 amino acids. Between the trimmed V and J ends, which lost 0 bases and 9 bases, there was a span of 13 bases. CDR1 SGHTS and CDR2 YDEGEE come from the germline V gene. For the CDR3, the DNA is TGTGCCAGCAGCTTGGAGGGGGGCGGGGGTTCACCCCTCCACTTT. It specifies CASSLEGGGGSPLHF.

The chain employs TRBV2 and TRBJ2-7; D possibly corresponds to TRBD1 (5 bases). V was trimmed by 6 bases and J by 2 bases, leaving 11 bases between them. Germline V CDR1 and CDR2: SNHLY, FYNNEI. The CDR3 covers 13 residues. CDR3: CASRQDEPYEQYF. The CDR3 coding sequence is TGTGCCAGCAGACAGGACGAACCCTACGAGCAGTACTTC.

The J gene is TRBJ2-1, the V gene TRBV5-4; possible D gene TRBD1, 5 bases. V was shortened by 2 bases and J by 7 bases, with 13 bases between the two germline ends. Germline-derived CDR1 and CDR2 are SGHNT and YYREEE (reference sequence). The CDR3 runs 14 residues. CDR3 sequence reads: CASSLKTAANEQFF. The CDR3 DNA follows: TGTGCCAGCAGCTTAAAGACAGCAGCAAATGAGCAGTTCTTC.